What follows are 23 T cell receptor beta chains derived from one specimen sequenced in a study of post-analysis software for immune sequencing data. General study findings and limits: Higher frequency in patients than in controls was seen for about 5 TRBV segments, with TRBV5-6, TRBV5-1 and TRBV20-1 among them.

Antigens of these TCRs are unknown. Libraries were made from TCR beta cDNA, and they carried unique molecular identifiers. TCRdb independently ran MiXCR on the PCR reads; one entry per CDR3 protein. The sample has roughly 600,000 distinct CDR3 sequences; around 40% are singletons. The sequencing input was blood. These receptors originate from a girl aged 5 to 17 with multiple sclerosis.

The chain carries TRBV30 and TRBJ2-5, with D unclear. Germline V gives CDR1 GTSNPN, CDR2 SVGIG (reference sequence). Trimming removed 4 bases from V and 2 bases from J, with 8 bases in between. This CDR3 is built from 12 residues. CDR3 protein: CAWNSVQETQYF. Here the CDR3 DNA reads TGTGCCTGGAACTCGGTTCAAGAGACCCAGTACTTC. The full variable domain, completed using reference TRBV30 and TRBJ2-5, is SQTIHQWPATLVQPVGSPLSLECTVEGTSNPNLYWYRQAAGRGLQLLFYSVGIGQISSEVPQNLSASRPQDRQFILSSKKLLLSDSGFYLCAWNSVQETQYFGPGTRLLVL.

This chain uses TRBV7-2 with TRBJ2-3, with 7 nucleotides matching TRBD2. The CDR3 extends over 14 amino acids. The germline CDR1 and CDR2 sequences are SGHTA and FQGNSA. J was trimmed by 4 bases and V by 4 bases; bases with no gene match: 5. The CDR3 DNA follows: TGTACCAGCAGCTCCCCTGGGGGGGCAGATACGCAGTATTTT. This codes for CTSSSPGGADTQYF.

The rearrangement uses TRBV5-1 and TRBJ2-7, with no clear D. V gave up 0 bases and J gave up 1 base, with 8 bases separating them. Germline V gene lookup returns CDR1 SGHRS and CDR2 YFSETQ. The CDR3 totals 14 residues. The CDR3 region is CASSLAVESYEQYF. Here the CDR3 DNA reads TGCGCCAGCAGCTTGGCGGTAGAATCCTACGAGCAGTACTTC.

The chain uses TRBV5-1 and TRBJ2-7; 11 bases map to TRBD2. The CDR3 is 16 amino acids. Per the germline V gene, CDR1 is SGHRS and CDR2 is YFSETQ. Trimming removed 4 bases from V and 2 bases from J; junction bases left unmatched: 8. CDR3 sequence reads: CASSLTSTSGTYEQYF. The CDR3 DNA sequence: TGCGCCAGCAGCCTCACCTCGACTAGCGGGACCTACGAGCAGTACTTC.

V is TRBV3-1 and J is TRBJ1-6; 8 nucleotides match TRBD1. The germline V gene has CDR1 LGHDT and CDR2 YNNKEL (reference sequence). This CDR3 comprises 17 residues. The junction had 6 bases not matched to a gene; V was cut back by 2 bases and J by 3 bases. CDR3: CASSQQTGAIYNSPLHF. The CDR3 bases are TGTGCCAGCAGCCAACAGACAGGGGCTATCTATAATTCACCCCTCCACTTT. Variable domain in full (rest from reference TRBV3-1 and TRBJ1-6): DTAVSQTPKYLVTQMGNDKSIKCEQNLGHDTMYWYKQDSKKFLKIMFSYNNKELIINETVPNRFSPKSPDKAHLNLHINSLELGDSAVYFCASSQQTGAIYNSPLHFGNGTRLTVT.

V is TRBV12-3 or TRBV12-4 and J is TRBJ1-2, with 8 bases identical to TRBD1. This CDR3 contains 13 residues. V shed 5 bases, J shed 11 bases, and the junction held 10 bases outside the gene matches. CDR3 DNA: TGTGCCAGCAGTAAACAGGGGGGCAGACGGTACACCTTC. Encoded protein: CASSKQGGRRYTF.

The chain joins TRBV9 to TRBJ2-7; D uncertain. The CDR3 runs to 14 residues. Trimming left V 0 bases short and J 2 bases short, with 9 bases between. Germline lookup yields CDR1 SGDLS and CDR2 YYNGEE. The CDR3 sequence: CASSVGLLAYEQYF. Written as DNA, the CDR3 is TGTGCCAGCAGCGTAGGACTCCTCGCCTACGAGCAGTACTTC.

This clonotype was seen more than once but under ten times. This chain links TRBV10-3 with TRBJ2-3, with a possible D match to TRBD2 (6 bases). V was clipped by 7 bases and J by 1 base, with 15 bases between them. Germline-derived CDR1 and CDR2 are ENHRY and SYGVKD. This CDR3 spans 15 amino acids. As DNA, the CDR3 is TGTGCCATCACGCTGGCCGGCGGGGGCACAGATACGCAGTATTTT. Its translation: CAITLAGGGTDTQYF.

This clonotype has just a few counts. This rearrangement joins TRBV5-1 to TRBJ2-7; D remains ambiguous. Germline V lookup: CDR1 SGHRS, CDR2 YFSETQ. The CDR3 consists of 12 residues. With 3 bases removed from V and 2 bases from J, the gap between germline ends came to 6 bases. CDR3 bases: TGCGCCAGCAGCTCCAACCCCTACGAGCAGTACTTC. Protein: CASSSNPYEQYF.

There are a few counts of this clonotype. The chain links TRBV5-1 to TRBJ1-2, with 9 bases identical to TRBD1. Germline V gives CDR1 SGHRS, CDR2 YFSETQ. V trimming: 9 bases; J trimming: 2 bases; junction bases outside the gene matches: 5. The CDR3 length is 13 residues. The CDR3 DNA reads as TGCGCCACCCGGACAGGGGCGAACTATGGCTACACCTTC. Translating gives CATRTGANYGYTF.

The rearrangement uses TRBV7-8 and TRBJ2-3; the D gene is possibly TRBD2 (6 bases). Germline assignment: CDR1 SGHVS and CDR2 FQNEAQ. The CDR3 is 15 residues long. The ends were cut back, 6 bases at V and 3 bases at J, with 16 bases in the middle. CDR3 region: CASRLTSSRTDTQYF. CDR3 in DNA: TGTGCCAGCAGACTGACTAGTTCGAGAACAGATACGCAGTATTTT. Full variable domain (remainder filled in from reference TRBV7-8 and TRBJ2-3): GAGVSQSPRYKVAKRGQDVALRCDPISGHVSLFWYQQALGQGPEFLTYFQNEAQLDKSGLPSDRFFAERPEGSVSTLKIQRTQQEDSAVYLCASRLTSSRTDTQYFGPGTRLTVL.

This clonotype came up a few times. CDR3 DNA sequence: TGTGCCAGCAGCTTTGGATCCTTAAATGAGCAGTTCTTC. It translates to CASSFGSLNEQFF. This chain links TRBV7-2 with TRBJ2-1, with D unresolved. Trimming shortened V by 3 bases and J by 7 bases, and 10 bases separated the two germline ends. Germline lookup yields CDR1 SGHTA and CDR2 FQGNSA. The CDR3 covers 13 residues.

This clonotype turned up a few times. The rearrangement joins TRBV2 to TRBJ2-4; the match to TRBD1 covers 11 bases. The assigned J gene may be wrong: the sequence end matches TRBJ2-7 better. This CDR3 is built from 13 residues. The germline V gene encodes CDR1 SNHLY and CDR2 FYNNEI. Here the CDR3 DNA reads TGTGCCTCTAAGGGACAGGGGGAAGGCGAGCAGTACTTC. Translating gives CASKGQGEGEQYF.

This chain uses TRBV12-3 or TRBV12-4 with TRBJ2-4; D unclear. The CDR3 is made up of 13 amino acids. V was shortened by 7 bases and J by 8 bases, with 15 bases between the two germline ends. CDR3 nucleotides: TGTGCCAGCACCCTTTTGGAGCGTGACATTCAGTACTTC. This codes for CASTLLERDIQYF.

J is TRBJ2-4 and V is TRBV6-5; D assignment may be TRBD1 or TRBD2 (5 bases each). The J call may be mistaken, given a closer DNA end match to TRBJ2-7. The germline V gene encodes CDR1 MNHEY and CDR2 SVGAGI. The CDR3 length is 16 residues. This CDR3 is CASSYSSGRIPYEQYF. The CDR3 bases are TGTGCCAGCAGTTACTCGTCGGGGCGGATCCCCTACGAGCAGTACTTC.

Concerning this clonotype: A much larger clone lies a single base off, so this may be a read error. This chain joins TRBV10-3 and TRBJ2-7; D may be TRBD1 (6 bases). Germline CDR1 reads ENHRY; CDR2 reads SYGVKD. V gave up 7 bases and J gave up 0 bases, with 7 bases separating them. CDR3 length equals 12 residues. This chain's CDR3 is CAIMDSSYEQYF. DNA of the CDR3: TGTGCCATCATGGACAGCTCCTACGAGCAGTACTTC.

The gene calls are TRBV7-9 and TRBJ1-2, with TRBD1 matching over 8 bases. The CDR3 consists of 15 residues. Germline CDR1 is SEHNR and CDR2 is FQNEAQ (reference sequence). V was clipped by 1 base and J by 4 bases; unmatched bases: 5. This CDR3 is CASSLEAGGIYGYTF. The CDR3 DNA is TGTGCCAGCAGCTTAGAAGCAGGGGGCATCTATGGCTACACCTTC.

The chain carries TRBV3-1 and TRBJ2-1; 9 bases fit TRBD2. Germline loops: CDR1 LGHDT, CDR2 YNNKEL (reference sequence). This CDR3 region has 14 residues. Unmatched junction bases numbered 7, after V lost 4 bases and J lost 9 bases. The CDR3 nucleotides read TGTGCCAGCAGCCTCCCTAGCGGGAAGGGTGAGCAGTTCTTC. Amino acid sequence: CASSLPSGKGEQFF.

The chain links TRBV10-3 to TRBJ1-2; TRBD1 agrees at 9 bases. This CDR3 contains 14 residues. Germline trimming cut 4 bases from V and 0 bases from J; bases unmatched to any gene: 0. Germline V gene sequence: CDR1 ENHRY, CDR2 SYGVKD. The CDR3 DNA follows: TGTGCCATCAGTGGGACAGGGGCTAACTATGGCTACACCTTC. It encodes CAISGTGANYGYTF.

This chain joins TRBV7-9 and TRBJ1-2, with D uncertain. CDR3 size: 11 residues. The V gene lost 4 bases and the J gene lost 7 bases, with 7 bases spanning the gap. Germline loops: CDR1 SEHNR, CDR2 FQNEAQ (reference sequence). As DNA, the CDR3 is TGTGCCAGCAGCTCCACTGTTGGCTACACCTTC. It specifies CASSSTVGYTF.

This clonotype was found a few times. The chain employs TRBV29-1 and TRBJ1-2; D remains ambiguous. There are 13 residues in the CDR3. V gave up 5 bases and J gave up 3 bases, with 13 bases separating them. The germline CDR1 and CDR2 sequences are SQVTM and ANQGSEA. CDR3 sequence: CSVRQRPHYGYTF. CDR3 coding DNA: TGCAGCGTTCGGCAGAGGCCACACTATGGCTACACCTTC.

This clonotype was recorded a few times. V usage is TRBV3-1 and J usage is TRBJ1-6; tentative D call: TRBD1 (6 bases). This CDR3 has 14 residues. Per the germline V gene, CDR1 is LGHDT and CDR2 is YNNKEL (reference sequence). V was cut by 1 base and J by 16 bases, with 17 bases left in between. CDR3: CASSQVLDSPPLHF. The CDR3 coding sequence is TGTGCCAGCAGCCAAGTATTGGACAGCCCCCCTCTCCACTTT.

The V gene is TRBV30, the J gene TRBJ2-1, with D unresolved. V lost 2 bases, J lost 8 bases, and 13 bases lay in between. Germline assignment: CDR1 GTSNPN and CDR2 SVGIG (reference sequence). CDR3 size: 13 residues. The CDR3 bases are TGTGCCTGGAGTCCCTTCAGAGACGATGAGCAGTTCTTC. Protein: CAWSPFRDDEQFF.